This paragraph reports one T cell receptor beta chain. Its antigen is undetermined. Assay used: immunoSEQ multiplex PCR; TCRdb lists only in-frame clones, some missing. The sample lists 15,000 to 20,000 clones, around 75% seen once, with about 2.2% in the top ten. The data were obtained in a study of PD-1 blockade in classical Hodgkin lymphoma. Study observations and caveats: Newly diagnosed patients were said to have less baseline TCR diversity than healthy donors did. Complete responders matched newly diagnosed patients in baseline diversity. Patients excluded were those beginning nivolumab under 1 year after ASCT. Significantly greater TCR diversity emerged by C4D1 in CD4+ cells but not CD8+ cells.

Time point defined: cycle 4 day 1 (C4D1), after less than 7 weeks of nivolumab. Brentuximab vedotin exposure varied, and every patient relapsed after autologous stem cell transplantation. CD4+ T cells were purified from thawed PBMCs by negative selection. The V gene lost 0 bases and the J gene lost 3 bases, with 12 bases spanning the gap. Germline CDR1 reads SGHRS; CDR2 reads YFSETQ. The CDR3 is 15 residues long. This clonotype originated in a human donor with classical Hodgkin lymphoma. The specimen comprised CD4+ T cells from blood, sampled before the fourth cycle of nivolumab. The chain combines TRBV5-1 with TRBJ1-2; D may be TRBD1 (6 bases). The chain's CDR3 is CASSLGPQGDYGYTF. DNA for the CDR3: TGCGCCAGCAGCTTGGGGCCACAGGGAGACTATGGCTACACCTTC.